This record covers a single TCR beta chain. Its cognate antigen is unknown. Trimming removed 3 bases at V and 9 bases at J, with 12 bases between. The CDR3 covers 13 residues. The germline gives CDR1 DFQATT, CDR2 SNEGSKA (reference sequence). The sample originates from a study of blood T cells in healthy people across ages. A second roughly 6 to 12 cycle PCR used barcoded and J-beta primers. One entry per CDR3 protein results from TCRdb running MiXCR on the 5' RACE reads. The table includes hundreds of thousands of distinct CDR3 sequences, about 50% detected once. Isolated per sample were at least 6 million PBMCs. General study findings and limits: In the absence of known donor CMV status, changes in expanded clonotypes were possibly confounded.

The sequence derives from a woman at least 80 years old in good health. Sequencing was carried out using blood. The chain carries TRBV20-1 and TRBJ1-6; D may be TRBD1 (5 bases). The CDR3 DNA is TGCAGTGCTAGTGCGGGGGAGGGTTCACCCCTCCACTTT. Protein: CSASAGEGSPLHF.